This T cell receptor beta chain was observed in a study of blood T cell repertoires in COVID-19. The CDR3 has 13 amino acids. CDR1 and CDR2 from the germline V gene are SGHDT and YYEEEE. Trimming left V 0 bases short and J 8 bases short, with 11 bases between. Source study methods: For nucleated cells, counts were estimated from reference gene primer amplification. The data were produced by immunoSEQ multiplex PCR, yet TCRdb's version contains in-frame clones alone and is incomplete. Clone size and the V and J calls come from that table; the DNA yielded D and trimming. Of 250,000 to 400,000 clones in the sample, 90% are singletons; the top ten hold less than 3%. This clone was picked up a small number of times.

The clonotype comes from a young woman with COVID-19, enrolled during active disease. The chain has TRBV5-6 and TRBJ1-2; D unclear. Sequenced sample: peripheral blood. CDR3 DNA sequence: TGTGCCAGCAGCTTGGGAGGGATTGAAGGCTACACCTTC. Protein product: CASSLGGIEGYTF.